This entry is about one T cell receptor beta chain. The entry originates in a study of cytomegalovirus exposure and HLA in healthy donors. PCR involved 60 Vbeta and 13 Jbeta primers. Assay used: immunoSEQ multiplex PCR; TCRdb lists only in-frame clones, some missing. The data include 95,000 to 150,000 clones; the top ten clones carry around 4%. This CDR3 is 15 amino acids long. CDR1 MNHNS and CDR2 SASEGT come from the germline V gene. Trimming removed 4 bases at V and 5 bases at J, with 15 bases between. Material: PBMCs. The source of this sequence is a man aged 18 to 30 in good health and CMV-seronegative. V usage is TRBV6-1 and J usage is TRBJ1-3; D unresolved. CDR3 coding DNA: TGTGCCAGCAGTGGTGTTCTAAACCCTAGAAACACCATATATTTT. This codes for CASSGVLNPRNTIYF.